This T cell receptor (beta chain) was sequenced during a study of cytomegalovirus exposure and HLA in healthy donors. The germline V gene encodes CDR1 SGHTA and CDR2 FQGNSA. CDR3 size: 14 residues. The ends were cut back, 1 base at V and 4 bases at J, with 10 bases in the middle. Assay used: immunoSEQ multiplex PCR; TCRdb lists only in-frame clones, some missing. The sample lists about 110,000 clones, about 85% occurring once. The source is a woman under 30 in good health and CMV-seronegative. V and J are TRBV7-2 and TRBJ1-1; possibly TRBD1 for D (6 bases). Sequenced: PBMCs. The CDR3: CASSLGGPVTEAFF. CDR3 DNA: TGTGCCAGCAGCTTAGGGGGGCCTGTCACTGAAGCTTTCTTT.